This T cell receptor (beta chain) stems from a study of T cell changes during pregnancy in multiple sclerosis. This CDR3 has 15 amino acids. Germline-derived CDR1 and CDR2 are GTSNPN and SVGIG (reference sequence). Trimming cost V 1 base and J 2 bases, with 15 bases left between them. Libraries were prepared by immunoSEQ multiplex PCR; TCRdb keeps only in-frame clonotypes and omits some of them. The sample consists of 36,000 or so clones, 85% to 90% of them appearing once. The sequencing used CD4+ T cells from peripheral blood mononuclear cells, collected in the first trimester of pregnancy. The TCR was taken from a female donor with multiple sclerosis, enrolled in a pregnancy study. The rearrangement links TRBV30 to TRBJ2-7; D unresolved. CDR3 sequence: CAWSAALGRTYEQYF. The CDR3 DNA follows: TGTGCCTGGAGTGCCGCTTTAGGCAGGACCTACGAGCAGTACTTC.